This T cell receptor beta chain was sequenced during a study of T cell responses to AZD1222 COVID-19 vaccine. Findings and caveats of the study: The reported proportion of spike-specific TCRs targeting unmutated variant regions was nearly half. Vaccine-associated CD4 TCRs spanned spike, dominant at 160-218 and 743-854.

This clone is a singleton in its sample. Its antigen remains unknown. Other DNA sequences in the same sample also yield this CDR3. Here immunoSEQ multiplex PCR was the method, and the copy in TCRdb shows in-frame clones only, minus some. The sample consists of over 120,000 clones, around 84% of them appearing once. Sequenced here: peripheral blood, sampled 28 days after the second AZD1222 dose. This sequence originates from an adult who received the AZD1222 COVID-19 vaccine.

CDR3 sequence (DNA): TGTGCCAGCAGACTAGCGGGGGGCACCGGGGAGCTGTTTTTT. Residues: CASRLAGGTGELFF. The chain uses TRBV27 and TRBJ2-2, with TRBD2 identical over 12 bases. Germline V gene sequence: CDR1 MNHEY, CDR2 SMNVEV (reference sequence). V lost 6 bases to trimming and J lost 4 bases; unmatched junction nucleotides: 0. This CDR3 comprises 14 residues.